One sample yielded the 22 T cell receptor beta chains listed below, sequenced in a study of vaccination and CD4 T cells after COVID-19. Sample treatment: roughly 10-day PBMC culture with coronavirus spike peptide pools or control peptides (ViraFEST assay). The antigens for these receptors are not known. Researchers used the Oncomine TCR Beta short-read assay to sequence DNA from cultured CD4+ T cells. TCRdb called the PCR reads again in MiXCR, with one record for every CDR3 protein. This table has roughly 5,000 distinct CDR3 sequences, over 40% appearing once. Sequencing was done on a sample of CD4+ T cells from blood, cultured in vitro. These receptors all come from a human donor who had recovered from COVID-19.

The CDR3 DNA reads as TGCGCCAGCAGCTTACAGGGACAGGCCCTCTCTGGGGCCAACGTCCTGACTTTC. It codes for CASSLQGQALSGANVLTF. The V call is TRBV5-1, the J call TRBJ2-6, with 8 bases identical to TRBD1. This CDR3 region has 18 residues. CDR1 and CDR2 (germline): SGHRS, YFSETQ. V dropped 2 bases and J dropped 0; count of bases not matched to a gene: 7.

The chain couples TRBV9 to TRBJ1-6; D perhaps matches TRBD1 (5 bases). The ends were cut back, 0 bases at V and 11 bases at J, with 18 bases in the middle. The CDR3 length is 16 residues. Germline V gene sequence: CDR1 SGDLS, CDR2 YYNGEE. CDR3 in DNA: TGTGCCAGCAGCGTAGACCCCGGGACGGTGAGCGCACCCCTCCACTTT. As protein: CASSVDPGTVSAPLHF.

This clonotype counts as medium-sized. The DNA for the CDR3 is TGTGCCAGCAGCTCTAGCGGGGGACAGGGAGTAGAGCAGTACTTC. Residues: CASSSSGGQGVEQYF. This rearrangement joins TRBV7-8 to TRBJ2-7, with a possible D match to TRBD2 (10 bases). Germline values: CDR1 SGHVS, CDR2 FQNEAQ. CDR3 length equals 15 residues. The V end lost 4 bases, the J end lost 7 bases, and 20 bases lay between the germline ends.

This chain connects TRBV25-1 to TRBJ2-2, with D tentatively TRBD2 (6 bases). The CDR3 spans 14 residues. Between the trimmed V and J ends, which lost 7 bases and 6 bases, there was a span of 15 bases. The V gene's germline CDR1 is MGHDK and CDR2 SYGVNS. The CDR3 DNA reads as TGTGCCAGCAAGGCTGAGACTAGGTCCGGGGAGCTGTTTTTT. Translating it yields CASKAETRSGELFF.

This sequence joins TRBV7-2 and TRBJ1-3, with D maybe TRBD1 (5 bases). The CDR3 covers 14 residues. V dropped 0 bases and J dropped 4 bases, with 7 bases sitting between them. CDR1 is SGHTA and CDR2 is FQGNSA in the germline V gene. CDR3 protein: CASSLAAGGNTIYF. The CDR3 nucleotides read TGTGCCAGCAGCTTAGCGGCAGGGGGAAACACCATATATTTT.

The chain couples TRBV6-1 to TRBJ1-5; D possibly corresponds to TRBD1 (5 bases). Between the trimmed V and J ends, which lost 5 bases and 0 bases, there was a span of 11 bases. Germline V CDR1 and CDR2: MNHNS, SASEGT. This CDR3 comprises 15 residues. The CDR3 nucleotides read TGTGCCAGCAGTCGGGACTTCCTTAGCAATCAGCCCCAGCATTTT. This translates into CASSRDFLSNQPQHF.

The chain uses TRBV30 and TRBJ1-5; the D is unclear. This CDR3 contains 14 residues. The germline V gene has CDR1 GTSNPN and CDR2 SVGIG (reference sequence). Between the trimmed V and J ends, which lost 5 bases and 7 bases, there was a span of 18 bases. CDR3 sequence: CAWGSGVTGQPQHF. The CDR3, as DNA: TGTGCCTGGGGCTCGGGCGTTACCGGGCAGCCCCAGCATTTT.

The chain uses TRBV25-1 and TRBJ1-2, with D unclear. From germline, CDR1 is MGHDK and CDR2 SYGVNS. Trimming removed 2 bases from V and 8 bases from J, with 12 bases in between. This CDR3 spans 13 amino acids. CDR3 protein: CASSENGRVGYTF. CDR3 nucleotide sequence: TGTGCCAGCAGTGAAAATGGCCGAGTGGGCTACACCTTC.

This sequence joins TRBV6-1 and TRBJ1-5; D unresolved. The CDR3 is 16 amino acids. Trimming pared 0 bases from V and 4 bases from J, leaving 13 bases between. The germline V gene has CDR1 MNHNS and CDR2 SASEGT. The CDR3 protein is CASSEALSATNQPQHF. In DNA, the CDR3 is TGTGCCAGCAGTGAAGCGCTTTCGGCTACGAATCAGCCCCAGCATTTT.

This rearrangement joins TRBV4-2 to TRBJ2-2; possibly TRBD2 for D (5 bases). From germline, CDR1 is LGHNA and CDR2 YNFKEQ. V was trimmed by 0 bases and J by 7 bases, leaving 12 bases between them. The CDR3 covers 15 residues. The CDR3 is CASSQDPGVGGELFF. In DNA, the CDR3 is TGTGCCAGCAGCCAAGATCCCGGGGTGGGCGGGGAGCTGTTTTTT.

In its sample, this clonotype ranks as medium-sized. The rearrangement links TRBV6-2 or TRBV6-3 to TRBJ1-5; possible D gene TRBD1, 6 bases. Trimming left V 6 bases short and J 3 bases short, with 18 bases between. Germline CDR1 is MNHEY and CDR2 is SVGEGT. This CDR3 is built from 16 residues. The CDR3 nucleotides are TGTGCCAGCAGAGCCGGGGACATCGGATTCAATCAGCCCCAGCATTTT. The encoded protein is CASRAGDIGFNQPQHF.

The table lists this clonotype with a few counts. V is TRBV6-1 and J is TRBJ1-1; perhaps TRBD1 as D (6 bases). The V and J ends lost 8 bases and 1 base respectively, with 17 bases between them. Looked up from germline, CDR1 is MNHNS and CDR2 is SASEGT. CDR3 length: 15 amino acids. The CDR3 sequence is CASVGHQTGNTEAFF. In DNA, the CDR3 is TGTGCCAGCGTAGGCCACCAGACAGGGAACACTGAAGCTTTCTTT.

V gene TRBV7-2 combines with J gene TRBJ1-2; no clear D. The V and J ends lost 1 base and 8 bases respectively, with 11 bases between them. CDR1 and CDR2 from the germline V gene are SGHTA and FQGNSA. This CDR3 region has 13 residues. CDR3 sequence (DNA): TGTGCCAGCAGCTTAGAAACGTCGAGAGGCTACACCTTC. This gives the protein CASSLETSRGYTF. Full variable domain (remainder filled in from reference TRBV7-2 and TRBJ1-2): GAGVSQSPSNKVTEKGKDVELRCDPISGHTALYWYRQSLGQGLEFLIYFQGNSAPDKSGLPSDRFSAERTGGSVSTLTIQRTQQEDSAVYLCASSLETSRGYTFGSGTRLTVV.

The chain links TRBV5-4 to TRBJ1-2; D perhaps matches TRBD1 (6 bases). V was shortened by 4 bases and J by 8 bases, with 21 bases between the two germline ends. Germline V CDR1 and CDR2: SGHNT, YYREEE (reference sequence). The length of the CDR3 is 15 residues. The CDR3 spells CASSTSGANGHGYTF. Here the CDR3 DNA reads TGTGCCAGCAGCACGTCGGGGGCGAATGGTCACGGCTACACCTTC.

The chain couples TRBV2 to TRBJ1-2, with TRBD1 matching 9 bases. Losses at the gene ends were 8 bases for V and 7 bases for J; bases not matched to a gene: 11. This CDR3 comprises 14 residues. Germline V gives CDR1 SNHLY, CDR2 FYNNEI. This CDR3 is CASSRDRVYGGYTF. DNA for the CDR3: TGTGCCAGCTCCAGGGACAGGGTTTATGGTGGCTACACCTTC.

This clonotype turned up a few times. This chain connects TRBV27 to TRBJ2-3; D unclear. The CDR3 consists of 13 residues. The germline CDR1 and CDR2 sequences are MNHEY and SMNVEV (reference sequence). The V end was cut by 3 bases, the J end by 1 base, with 5 bases between. Here the CDR3 reads CASSFRGTDTQYF. For the CDR3, the DNA is TGTGCCAGCAGTTTTCGGGGCACAGATACGCAGTATTTT.

CDR3 DNA sequence: TGTGCAAGTCGCTGGGCGACAGGGGTTGACACTGAAGCTTTCTTT. Translation gives CASRWATGVDTEAFF. The V and J genes are TRBV12-2 and TRBJ1-1; the table's D gene call, TRBD1, was not cross checked with the DNA. TRBV12-2 is labeled a pseudogene. There are 15 residues in the CDR3.

This clonotype was counted a few times. The gene calls are TRBV10-3 and TRBJ1-2, with 7 bases aligning to TRBD1. J gave up 2 bases and V 7 bases, and 7 bases lay outside the gene matches. This CDR3 is built from 14 residues. Germline lookup yields CDR1 ENHRY and CDR2 SYGVKD. Written as DNA, the CDR3 is TGTGCCATCATGGGGACAGATTCCAACTATGGCTACACCTTC. It specifies CAIMGTDSNYGYTF.

The chain is built from TRBV11-2 and TRBJ2-7, with no clear D. Germline loops: CDR1 SGHAT, CDR2 FQNNGV. The CDR3 has 12 residues. Trimming took 1 base from V and 7 from J, leaving 8 bases between them. Written as DNA, the CDR3 is TGTGCCAGCAGCTTAGTGTTCGGGGAGCAGTACTTC. Translated: CASSLVFGEQYF.

Within the sample, this clonotype is medium-sized. The chain uses TRBV18 and TRBJ2-5; D uncertain. The CDR3 sequence is 12 residues long. Trimming cost V 2 bases and J 5 bases, with 6 bases left between them. Per germline, CDR1 KGHSH and CDR2 LQKENI. The CDR3: CASSPEAETQYF. CDR3 DNA sequence: TGTGCCAGCTCACCAGAGGCGGAGACCCAGTACTTC.

The chain links TRBV5-5 to TRBJ1-5; TRBD1 is a possible D gene (5 bases). Germline loops: CDR1 SGHKS, CDR2 YYEKEE (reference sequence). This CDR3 region has 14 residues. V lost 1 base, J lost 6 bases, and 11 bases lay in between. The DNA of the CDR3 is TGTGCCAGCAGCTTGTGGGGGGGTCGTCAGCCCCAGCATTTT. Protein sequence: CASSLWGGRQPQHF.

This clonotype was counted only a few times. The chain couples TRBV24-1 to TRBJ2-5; D unclear. Germline V gene data show CDR1 as KGHDR and CDR2 as SFDVKD. V dropped 3 bases and J dropped 1 base, with 11 bases sitting between them. This CDR3 is built from 15 residues. The CDR3 reads CATSDTSGFQETQYF. The CDR3 DNA is TGTGCCACCAGTGATACGTCCGGATTCCAAGAGACCCAGTACTTC.